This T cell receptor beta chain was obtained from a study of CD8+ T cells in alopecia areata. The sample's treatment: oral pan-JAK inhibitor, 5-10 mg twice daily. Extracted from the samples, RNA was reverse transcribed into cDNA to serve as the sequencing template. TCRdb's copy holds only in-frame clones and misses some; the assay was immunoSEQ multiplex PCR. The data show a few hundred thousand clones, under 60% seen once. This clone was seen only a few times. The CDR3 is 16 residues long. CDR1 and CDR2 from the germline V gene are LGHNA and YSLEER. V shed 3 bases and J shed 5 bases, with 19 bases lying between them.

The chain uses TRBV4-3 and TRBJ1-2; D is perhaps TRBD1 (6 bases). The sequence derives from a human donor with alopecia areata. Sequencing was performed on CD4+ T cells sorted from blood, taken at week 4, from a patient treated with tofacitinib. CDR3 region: CASSQSIQGGTYGYTF. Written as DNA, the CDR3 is TGCGCCAGCAGCCAGTCCATACAGGGAGGGACGTATGGCTACACCTTC.